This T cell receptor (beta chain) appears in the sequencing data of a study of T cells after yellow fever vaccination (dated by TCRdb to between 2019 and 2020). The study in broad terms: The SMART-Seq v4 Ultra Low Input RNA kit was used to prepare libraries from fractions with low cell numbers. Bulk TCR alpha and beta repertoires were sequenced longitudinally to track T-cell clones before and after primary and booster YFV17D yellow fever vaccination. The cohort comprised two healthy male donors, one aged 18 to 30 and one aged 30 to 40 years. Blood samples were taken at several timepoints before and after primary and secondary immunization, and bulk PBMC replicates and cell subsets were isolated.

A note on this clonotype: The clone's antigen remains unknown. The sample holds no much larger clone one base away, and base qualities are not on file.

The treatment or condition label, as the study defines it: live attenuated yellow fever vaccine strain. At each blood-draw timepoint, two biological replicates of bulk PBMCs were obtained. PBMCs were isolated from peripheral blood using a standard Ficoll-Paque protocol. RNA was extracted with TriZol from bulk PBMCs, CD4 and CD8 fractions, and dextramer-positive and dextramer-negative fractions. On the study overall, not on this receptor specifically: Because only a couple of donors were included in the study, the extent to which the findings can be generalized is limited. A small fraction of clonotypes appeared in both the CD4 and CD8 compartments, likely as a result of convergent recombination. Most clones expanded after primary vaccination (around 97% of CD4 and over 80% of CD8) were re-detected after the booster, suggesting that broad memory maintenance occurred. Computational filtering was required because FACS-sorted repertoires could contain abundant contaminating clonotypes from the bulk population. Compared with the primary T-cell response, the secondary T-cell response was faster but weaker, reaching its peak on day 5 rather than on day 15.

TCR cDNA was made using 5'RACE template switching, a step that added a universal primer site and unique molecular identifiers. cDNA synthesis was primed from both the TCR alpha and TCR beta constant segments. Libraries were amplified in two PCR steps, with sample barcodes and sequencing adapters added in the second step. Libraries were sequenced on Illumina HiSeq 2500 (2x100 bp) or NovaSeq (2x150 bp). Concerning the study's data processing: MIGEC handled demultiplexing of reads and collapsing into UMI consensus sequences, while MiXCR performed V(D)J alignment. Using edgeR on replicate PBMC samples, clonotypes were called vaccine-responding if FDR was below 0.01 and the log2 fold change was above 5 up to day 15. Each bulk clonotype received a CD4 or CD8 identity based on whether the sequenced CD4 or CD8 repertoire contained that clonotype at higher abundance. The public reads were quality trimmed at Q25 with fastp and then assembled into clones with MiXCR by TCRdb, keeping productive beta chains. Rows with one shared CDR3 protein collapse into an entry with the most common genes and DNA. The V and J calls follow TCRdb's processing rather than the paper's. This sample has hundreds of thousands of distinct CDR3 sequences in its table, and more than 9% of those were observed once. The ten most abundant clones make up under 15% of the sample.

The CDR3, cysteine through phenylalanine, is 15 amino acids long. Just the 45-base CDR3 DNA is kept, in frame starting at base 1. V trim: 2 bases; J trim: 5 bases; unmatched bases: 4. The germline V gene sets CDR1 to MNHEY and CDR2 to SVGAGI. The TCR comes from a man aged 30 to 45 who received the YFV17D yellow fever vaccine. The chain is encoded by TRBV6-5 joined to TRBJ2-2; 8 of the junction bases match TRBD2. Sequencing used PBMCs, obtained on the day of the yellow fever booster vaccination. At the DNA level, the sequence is TGTGCCAGCAGTTACGAAGCGGGAGTAACCGGGGAGCTGTTTTTT. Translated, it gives CASSYEAGVTGELFF.